A selection of T cell receptor beta chains follows, all from one sample in a study of identical twins. TCRdb used MiXCR to reprocess the 5' RACE reads, holding one entry per CDR3 protein. The sample yields about 530,000 distinct CDR3 sequences, around 24% seen once. These data are also associated with another study on yellow fever vaccine responses in identical twins.

The sequenced sample consisted of CD4+ T cells sorted from blood. All receptors come from a woman under 30 in good health. Both conserved end residues are part of each CDR3. A D gene is named only where the DNA matches it firmly. For some rows the clone size is stated as once, few or many, or as a class when expanded; others skip it.

TRBV5-8	.	TRBJ1-5	.	TGTGCCAGCAGCTTGGGCAGGTTGAGGCATCAGCCCCAGCATTTT	CASSLGRLRHQPQHF
TRBV7-2	.	TRBJ2-5	.	TGTGCCAGTAGAAGAGGGGACGGGTACCAAGAGACCCAGTACTTC	CASRRGDGYQETQYF
TRBV12-3/TRBV12-4	.	TRBJ1-3	many	TGTGCCAGCAGCCCCTCGACAGCCTCTGGAAACACCATATATTTT	CASSPSTASGNTIYF
TRBV10-1	.	TRBJ2-1	many	TGCGCCAGAGGGGATAATGAGCAGTTCTTC	CARGDNEQFF
TRBV12-3/TRBV12-4	.	TRBJ2-5	few	TGTGCCAGCAGTTTTTGGGGCGAGGAGACCCAGTACTTC	CASSFWGEETQYF
TRBV11-2	TRBD2	TRBJ2-2	.	TGTGCCAGCAGCTTAGATCTAATGGGCGGGAGGAACACCGGGGAGCTGTTTTTT	CASSLDLMGGRNTGELFF
TRBV20-1	.	TRBJ2-6	few	TGCAGTGCTAGAGATATTAAGGGCTCAGCCTCTGGGGCCAACGTCCTGACTTTC	CSARDIKGSASGANVLTF
TRBV28	TRBD1	TRBJ1-1	few	TGTGCCAGCAGTTGGACAGGGCGGAACACTGAAGCTTTCTTT	CASSWTGRNTEAFF
TRBV5-1	.	TRBJ2-2	.	TGCGCCAGCTTATCCGGGACTGGGAACACCGGGGAGCTGTTTTTT	CASLSGTGNTGELFF
TRBV5-1	.	TRBJ2-7	few	TGCGCCAGCAGCTTGGGCGGCGGGAACGGATACGAGCAGTACTTC	CASSLGGGNGYEQYF
TRBV5-1	.	TRBJ1-1	.	TGCGCCAGCAGCTTGGCCCCCTTGGGGCAGGGCACTGAAGCTTTCTTT	CASSLAPLGQGTEAFF
TRBV4-1	TRBD2	TRBJ2-3	.	TGCGCCAGCAGCCACAAGCCGGGACTAGCGGACACAGATACGCAGTATTTT	CASSHKPGLADTDTQYF
TRBV7-9	TRBD1	TRBJ2-7	.	TGTGCCAGCAGCTTTGCAGGGGGCGGATACGAGCAGTACTTC	CASSFAGGGYEQYF
TRBV6-2/TRBV6-3	.	TRBJ2-2	.	TGTGCCAGCAGTTACGCCCGAGAGACAGTCGCCACCGGGGAGCTGTTTTTT	CASSYARETVATGELFF
TRBV20-1	.	TRBJ2-1	.	TGCAGTGCAGACAGCCACAATGAGCAGTTCTTC	CSADSHNEQFF
TRBV28	.	TRBJ2-3	few	TGTGCCGGGATGGGGGGAGGCACAGATACGCAGTATTTT	CAGMGGGTDTQYF
TRBV5-1	.	TRBJ2-3	.	TGCGCCAGCAGGGGCGGACAACGGACTAGCACAGATACGCAGTATTTT	CASRGGQRTSTDTQYF
TRBV28	.	TRBJ2-7	.	TGTGCCAGCAGTACGCGGGACAGCCGCTCCTACGAGCAGTACTTC	CASSTRDSRSYEQYF
TRBV3-1	TRBD2	TRBJ2-1	.	TGTGCCAGCAGCCAGGGACTAGCGGGAAATCACAATGAGCAGTTCTTC	CASSQGLAGNHNEQFF
TRBV5-1	.	TRBJ1-2	.	TGCGCCAGCAGCTTGGCCGACGGGGTGCGGGGCTACACCTTC	CASSLADGVRGYTF
TRBV12-3/TRBV12-4	.	TRBJ1-2	.	TGTGCCAGCAGTTTGTCGCCTAACTATGGCTACACCTTC	CASSLSPNYGYTF
TRBV20-1	TRBD1	TRBJ2-1	.	TGCAGTGCCTGGGACAGCTACAATGAGCAGTTCTTC	CSAWDSYNEQFF
TRBV9	TRBD2	TRBJ2-2	.	TGTGCCAGCAGCGCGGGACTAGCGGGAGACGGCGGGGAGCTGTTTTTT	CASSAGLAGDGGELFF
TRBV5-1	TRBD1	TRBJ2-5	.	TGCGCCAGCAGTTTCTCACCCGGGACAGGGGGAATGGAGACCCAGTACTTC	CASSFSPGTGGMETQYF
TRBV5-1	.	TRBJ2-5	many	TGCGCCAGCAGTATGGGGGGCGTTCAAGAGACCCAGTACTTC	CASSMGGVQETQYF
TRBV12-3/TRBV12-4	.	TRBJ2-7	few	TGTGCCAGCAGTTTGGGGACAACCGTTACCTACGAGCAGTACTTC	CASSLGTTVTYEQYF
TRBV9	TRBD1	TRBJ2-3	few	TGTGCCAGCAGCGCCCCCCCCGGGACAGGGGGCTTGATGGATACGCAGTATTTT	CASSAPPGTGGLMDTQYF
TRBV28	.	TRBJ1-1	.	TGTGCCAGCAGTCCGAGGGGGGCAGCTTTCTTT	CASSPRGAAFF
TRBV28	.	TRBJ2-6	.	TGTGCCAGCAGCTCCCTGTCGGGAGGGGCCAACGTCCTGACTTTC	CASSSLSGGANVLTF
TRBV5-1	TRBD1	TRBJ1-2	.	TGCGCCAGCAGCGGTCGACAGGGAATGGACTATGGCTACACCTTC	CASSGRQGMDYGYTF